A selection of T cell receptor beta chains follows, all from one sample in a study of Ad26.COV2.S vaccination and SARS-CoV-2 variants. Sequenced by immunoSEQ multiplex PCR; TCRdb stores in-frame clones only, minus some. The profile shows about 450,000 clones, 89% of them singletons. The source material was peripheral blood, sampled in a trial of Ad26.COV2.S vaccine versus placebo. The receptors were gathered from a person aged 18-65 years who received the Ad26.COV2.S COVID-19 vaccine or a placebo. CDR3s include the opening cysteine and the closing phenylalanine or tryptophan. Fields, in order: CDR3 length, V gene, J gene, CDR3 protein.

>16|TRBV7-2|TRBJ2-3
CASSLVTSGYTDTQYF
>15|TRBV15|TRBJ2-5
CATSRGQRGGETQYF
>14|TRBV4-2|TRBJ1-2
CASSQDRLNYGYTF
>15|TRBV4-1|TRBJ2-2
CASSGSGRAFGELFF
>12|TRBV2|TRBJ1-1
CASSETGFQAFF
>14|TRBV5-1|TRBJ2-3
CASSRFVGADTQYF
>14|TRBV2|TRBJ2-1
CASRVGSGVNEQFF
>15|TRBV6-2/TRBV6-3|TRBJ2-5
CASCFAGGGQETQYF
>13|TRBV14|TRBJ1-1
CASSQDGATEAFF
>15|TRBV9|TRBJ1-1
CASSVGGAVNTEAFF
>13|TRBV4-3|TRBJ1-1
CASSQDVEGAAFF
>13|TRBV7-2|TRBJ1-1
CASSQQGWTEAFF
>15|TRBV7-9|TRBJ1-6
CASRAGDRGPSPLHF
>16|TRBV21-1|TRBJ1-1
CASSKGARPGTGGAFF
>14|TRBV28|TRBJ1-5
CASSSSPSGKPQHF
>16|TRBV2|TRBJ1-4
CASSQPPGQINEKLFF
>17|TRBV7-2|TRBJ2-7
CASSPFIGGTDSYEQYF
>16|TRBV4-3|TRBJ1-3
CASSQGSDRVANTIYF
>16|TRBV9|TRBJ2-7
CASSPSGLAFSYEQYF
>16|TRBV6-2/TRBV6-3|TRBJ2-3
CASSYGLAGGVDTQYF
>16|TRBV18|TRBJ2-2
CASSPLPSVDTGELFF
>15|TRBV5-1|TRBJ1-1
CASSLGASRGPEAFF
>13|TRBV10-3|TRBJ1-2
CATLQGMSYGYTF
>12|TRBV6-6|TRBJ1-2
CASSYSQYGYTF
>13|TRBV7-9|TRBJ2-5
CASSLVGAETQYF
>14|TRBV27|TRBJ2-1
CASSFQRSHNEQFF
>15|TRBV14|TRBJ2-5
CASSQVWTREVSQYF
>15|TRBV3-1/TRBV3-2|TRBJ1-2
CASSQDAFNNYGYTF
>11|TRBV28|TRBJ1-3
CASSSGNTIYF
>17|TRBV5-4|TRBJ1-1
CASSPPGQTGYNTEAFF
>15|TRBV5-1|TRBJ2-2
CASSLAGAGAGELFF
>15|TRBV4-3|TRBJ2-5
CASSQERWTAETQYF
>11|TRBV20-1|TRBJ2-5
CSARRQETQYF
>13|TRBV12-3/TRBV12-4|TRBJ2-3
CASSLATSGGQYF
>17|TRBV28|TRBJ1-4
CASSLLLGGAPNEKLFF
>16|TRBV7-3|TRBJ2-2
CASSWTGPKNTGELFF
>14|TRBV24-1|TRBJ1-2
CATSDWDRAYGYTF
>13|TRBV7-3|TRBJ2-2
CASSFQRTGELFF
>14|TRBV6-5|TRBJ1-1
CASMGRREDTEAFF
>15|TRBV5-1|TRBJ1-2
CASILQPGDNYGYTF
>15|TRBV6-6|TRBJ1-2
CASSYSAGTDYGYTF
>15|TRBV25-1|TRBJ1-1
CASSPQGQLNTEAFF
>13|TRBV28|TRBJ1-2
CASRMRDRLGYTF
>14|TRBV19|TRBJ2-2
CASSPSGGTGELFF
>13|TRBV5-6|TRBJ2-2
CASSWRGSGELFF
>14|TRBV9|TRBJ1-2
CASSVVGQAPRYTF
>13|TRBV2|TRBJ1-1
CASSWTGGTEAFF
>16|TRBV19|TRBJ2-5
CASSIRSGSTEGTQYF
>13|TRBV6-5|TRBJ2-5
CASRTGGRETQYF
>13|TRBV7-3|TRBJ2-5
CASSSGQGETQYF
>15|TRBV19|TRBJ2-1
CASTRGLAAYNEQFF